A single sample is the source of the 24 T cell receptor beta chains below, sequenced in a study of T cells in narcolepsy. The assay was immunoSEQ multiplex PCR, and TCRdb's table has in-frame clones only and misses some. The table records approximately 30,000 clones, roughly four fifths of them present only once. Sequencing was performed on CD45RA- memory CD4+ T cells from PBMCs. These receptors were taken from a human donor with narcolepsy.

CDR3 in amino acids: CASSREEASGGLNTGELFF. As DNA, the CDR3 is TGTGCCAGCAGCCGAGAGGAGGCTAGCGGGGGGCTCAACACCGGGGAGCTGTTTTTT. The V and J genes are TRBV5-4 and TRBJ2-2, with TRBD2 matching over 11 bases. The CDR3 has 19 amino acids. V dropped 4 bases and J dropped 2; count of bases not matched to a gene: 13. Looked up from germline, CDR1 is SGHNT and CDR2 is YYREEE (reference sequence).

This clone is categorized as medium-sized. The chain is built from TRBV7-6 and TRBJ1-2; D remains unclear. V lost 5 bases and J 3 bases, leaving 13 bases between the germline ends. There are 14 residues in the CDR3. From germline, CDR1 is SGHVS and CDR2 FNYEAQ. This CDR3 is CASSPREEHYGYTF. The CDR3 DNA is TGTGCCAGCAGCCCCCGGGAGGAGCACTATGGCTACACCTTC.

This clone was seen a handful of times. The CDR3 loop is CASSSPRGTNEKLFF. CDR3 DNA sequence: TGTGCCAGCAGCTCCCCGCGGGGAACTAATGAAAAACTGTTTTTT. The rearrangement joins TRBV7-2 to TRBJ1-4, with D hard to call. This CDR3 contains 15 residues. V lost 4 bases and J 1 base, leaving 10 bases between the germline ends. CDR1 SGHTA and CDR2 FQGNSA come from the germline V gene. Full variable domain (missing parts from reference TRBV7-2 and TRBJ1-4): GAGVSQSPSNKVTEKGKDVELRCDPISGHTALYWYRQSLGQGLEFLIYFQGNSAPDKSGLPSDRFSAERTGGSVSTLTIQRTQQEDSAVYLCASSSPRGTNEKLFFGSGTQLSVL.

The chain employs TRBV15 and TRBJ2-2, with TRBD1 matching over 8 bases. CDR1 LNHNV and CDR2 YYDKDF come from the germline V gene (reference sequence). Trimming removed 5 bases from V and 6 bases from J; junction bases left unmatched: 8. This CDR3 spans 15 amino acids. The CDR3 loop is CATSFDRGVAGELFF. The CDR3, as DNA: TGTGCCACCAGCTTCGACAGGGGTGTCGCCGGGGAGCTGTTTTTT.

This chain connects TRBV28 to TRBJ1-6; 7 nucleotides agree with TRBD1. The CDR3 totals 15 residues. V lost 5 bases to trimming and J lost 8 bases; unmatched junction nucleotides: 9. Germline CDR1 is MDHEN and CDR2 is SYDVKM. The CDR3: CASSDRTGTDSPLHF. CDR3 sequence (DNA): TGTGCCAGCAGTGACCGGACAGGTACGGATTCACCCCTCCACTTT.

The V gene is TRBV11-3, the J gene TRBJ2-7, with TRBD1 matching 9 bases. This CDR3 has 14 amino acids. V lost 5 bases and J lost 7; bases outside the gene matches: 9. Germline CDR1 and CDR2: SGHNT and YENEEA. The CDR3 coding sequence is TGTGCCAGCAGCCCGGGGACAGGGTTGTCTGAGCAGTACTTC. Translated: CASSPGTGLSEQYF.

This chain's CDR3 is CSVEGQGKSGGYTF. CDR3 bases: TGCAGCGTTGAAGGACAGGGAAAAAGTGGTGGCTACACCTTC. This chain uses TRBV29-1 with TRBJ1-2, with 7 bases aligning to TRBD1. The CDR3 consists of 14 residues. After removal of 1 base from V and 7 bases from J, the junction contained 9 bases not matched to a gene. Germline loops: CDR1 SQVTM, CDR2 ANQGSEA.

J is TRBJ1-6 and V is TRBV6-4, with D possibly matching TRBD1 (5 bases). The CDR3 extends over 14 amino acids. CDR1 and CDR2 (germline): MRHNA, SNTAGT. V was clipped by 2 bases and J by 6 bases, with 8 bases between them. The CDR3, as DNA: TGTGCCAGCAGTGACAGACAGACTAATTCACCCCTCCACTTT. It yields the protein CASSDRQTNSPLHF.

V and J are TRBV9 and TRBJ2-2; 7 bases are a match to TRBD1. From germline, CDR1 is SGDLS and CDR2 YYNGEE. The CDR3 covers 15 residues. Trimming removed 2 bases from V and 4 bases from J; junction bases left unmatched: 5. CDR3 nucleotides: TGTGCCAGCAGCGTGATGGGACAGAGCACCGGGGAGCTGTTTTTT. This encodes CASSVMGQSTGELFF.

A word on this clone: Germline and junction disagree at one end, which may indicate a read error. The chain combines TRBV7-7 with TRBJ2-1, with D perhaps matching TRBD1 or TRBD2 (6 bases each). Looked up from germline, CDR1 is SSHAT and CDR2 is FNYEAQ (reference sequence). The CDR3 is made up of 15 amino acids. The CDR3 loop is CASSLAVQGNNEQFF. The CDR3 nucleotides read TGTGCTAGCAGCTTAGCGGTGCAGGGGAACAATGAGCAGTTCTTC.

The chain couples TRBV30 to TRBJ1-4; D not resolved. Germline V gene sequence: CDR1 GTSNPN, CDR2 SVGIG (reference sequence). Trimming pared 0 bases from V and 0 bases from J, leaving 8 bases between. This CDR3 is 15 amino acids long. As DNA, the CDR3 is TGTGCCTGGAGTGTACTGACACCAACTAATGAAAAACTGTTTTTT. Translation gives CAWSVLTPTNEKLFF.

V gene TRBV11-3 combines with J gene TRBJ1-1, with a weak D call TRBD1 (5 bases). Germline assignment: CDR1 SGHNT and CDR2 YENEEA. Trimming removed 1 base from V and 11 bases from J, with 11 bases in between. The CDR3 length is 12 residues. The DNA for the CDR3 is TGTGCCAGCAGCTTAGGCGCCGGGGGTGCTTTCTTT. This gives the protein CASSLGAGGAFF.

The chain recombines TRBV28 with TRBJ2-5; D gene unclear. The V end lost 10 bases, the J end lost 2 bases, and 8 bases lay between the germline ends. CDR1 MDHEN and CDR2 SYDVKM come from the germline V gene. The CDR3 loop spans 11 amino acids. CDR3 amino acids: CATEEQETQYF. For the CDR3, the DNA is TGTGCCACCGAAGAACAAGAGACCCAGTACTTC.

The rearrangement links TRBV5-1 to TRBJ1-4, with TRBD1 identical over 11 bases. The CDR3 extends over 16 amino acids. Germline CDR1 and CDR2: SGHRS and YFSETQ. Unmatched junction bases numbered 10, after V lost 5 bases and J lost 7 bases. CDR3 nucleotide sequence: TGCGCCAGCAGAGGGACAGGGGGTAGTGTGCGTGAAAAACTGTTTTTT. Protein product: CASRGTGGSVREKLFF.

The DNA for the CDR3 is TGCAGCGTTGAACCCCGAAGGCGTGGCGGGTCTAGCACAGATACGCAGTATTTT. Translated: CSVEPRRRGGSSTDTQYF. V gene TRBV29-1 combines with J gene TRBJ2-3; tentative D call: TRBD2 (5 bases). Germline V CDR1 and CDR2: SQVTM, ANQGSEA. The CDR3 is made up of 18 amino acids. The V end was cut by 2 bases, the J end by 0 bases, with 21 bases between.

This clone was found a few times. The chain links TRBV5-1 to TRBJ1-2; D not resolved. Looked up from germline, CDR1 is SGHRS and CDR2 is YFSETQ. V lost 0 bases, J lost 8 bases, and 20 bases lay in between. This CDR3 comprises 16 residues. In DNA, the CDR3 is TGCGCCAGCAGCTTGGGAGAAGGGATGACTTCGAGGGGCTACACCTTC. Encoded protein: CASSLGEGMTSRGYTF.

This clone is a singleton in its sample. The CDR3 region is CASGEGGDYEQYF. In DNA form, the CDR3 reads TGTGCCAGCGGCGAGGGAGGAGATTACGAGCAGTACTTC. The V and J genes are TRBV7-6 and TRBJ2-5; a possible D gene is TRBD2 (6 bases). With the DNA end fitting TRBJ2-7 better, the J assignment may be wrong. Germline V lookup: CDR1 SGHVS, CDR2 FNYEAQ. The CDR3 contains 13 residues.

The chain uses TRBV19 and TRBJ1-1; perhaps TRBD1 as D (6 bases). This CDR3 is built from 17 residues. V was clipped by 6 bases and J by 2 bases, with 22 bases between them. CDR1 LNHDA and CDR2 SQIVND come from the germline V gene (reference sequence). CDR3 residues: CASSLPLEGDVNTEAFF. CDR3 bases: TGTGCCAGTAGCCTACCGCTGGAGGGGGACGTCAACACTGAAGCTTTCTTT.

The CDR3 coding sequence is TGCAGTGCCACCTTAAGCGCTTTCTTT. This gives the protein CSATLSAFF. This chain connects TRBV20-1 to TRBJ1-1; the D is unclear. Looked up from germline, CDR1 is DFQATT and CDR2 is SNEGSKA (reference sequence). This CDR3 has 9 residues. V was trimmed by 6 bases and J by 11 bases, leaving 10 bases between them.

The chain joins TRBV2 to TRBJ2-1; D remains ambiguous. Trimming removed 4 bases at V and 5 bases at J, with 6 bases between. This CDR3 is built from 12 residues. CDR1 and CDR2 (germline): SNHLY, FYNNEI. Here the CDR3 DNA reads TGTGCCAGCAGTGGCAGAGACAATGAGCAGTTCTTC. It translates to CASSGRDNEQFF.

V usage is TRBV18 and J usage is TRBJ1-6; the D gene is possibly TRBD1 (5 bases). The CDR3 consists of 12 residues. Germline V CDR1 and CDR2: KGHSH, LQKENI. V was cut by 4 bases and J by 8 bases, with 6 bases left in between. CDR3 sequence reads: CASSQGDSPLHF. CDR3 bases: TGTGCCAGCTCACAAGGGGATTCACCCCTCCACTTT.

This chain links TRBV7-8 with TRBJ2-7; possibly TRBD1 for D (6 bases). Germline lookup yields CDR1 SGHVS and CDR2 FQNEAQ. V was trimmed by 2 bases and J by 4 bases, leaving 12 bases between them. CDR3 length equals 14 residues. The CDR3 bases are TGTGCCAGCAGCTTAAACAGGGTGGCGTACGAGCAGTACTTC. Protein: CASSLNRVAYEQYF.

This sequence joins TRBV7-3 and TRBJ2-5; tentative D call: TRBD1 (5 bases). The DNA matches TRBJ2-7 better at its end, which makes the J call doubtful. The length of the CDR3 is 13 residues. The germline gives CDR1 SGHTA, CDR2 FQGTGA. CDR3 bases: TGTGCCAGCAGCCAACAGGTCTTCTACGAGCAGTACTTC. This encodes CASSQQVFYEQYF.

The V gene is TRBV11-2, the J gene TRBJ2-3; D not resolved. There are 14 residues in the CDR3. Per the germline V gene, CDR1 is SGHAT and CDR2 is FQNNGV. The V gene lost 0 bases and the J gene lost 4 bases, with 8 bases spanning the gap. The CDR3: CASSLDRIADTQYF. In DNA, the CDR3 is TGTGCCAGCAGCTTAGACAGGATAGCAGATACGCAGTATTTT.